This T cell receptor (beta chain) was profiled in a study of blood T cell repertoires in COVID-19. Background on the study: Samples representing acute and convalescent COVID-19 were sourced from the United States, Italy and Spain. Sample material is recorded as cDNA or gDNA derived from T cells, B-cell-depleted T cells, or PBMCs.

Authors' methods: Reference gene primers were amplified, and this amplification served to estimate nucleated cell counts. Sequencing used immunoSEQ multiplex PCR; TCRdb keeps in-frame clones, though not all of them. Clone size and the V and J calls come from that table; the DNA yielded D and trimming. The sample carries 100,000 to 150,000 clones, approximately 88% recorded once. The CDR3 is made up of 16 amino acids. J gave up 7 bases and V 2 bases, and 10 bases lay outside the gene matches. CDR1 MNHNS and CDR2 SASEGT come from the germline V gene. Sample: peripheral blood. This clonotype was sampled from a woman aged 25 to 39 who had recovered from COVID-19. The rearrangement links TRBV6-1 to TRBJ2-1, with 8 bases identical to TRBD2. The CDR3 bases are TGTGCCAGCAGTGAAATTCCGGGACTAGAGGTTAATGAGCAGTTCTTC. Translated, it gives CASSEIPGLEVNEQFF.